The present T cell receptor beta chain was sequenced within a study of blood T cell repertoires in COVID-19. The study drew participants aged about 18 to 89 years from approximately 23 US areas. Each participant's cohort was designated according to participant-reported clinical history. Cohort 3 recovery required two negative PCRs, clearance, or symptom resolution. Using immunoSEQ multiplex PCR, the repertoire was profiled, and TCRdb retains in-frame clones only, with some absent. Of fewer than 500,000 clones in the sample, around 87% were seen once. The sequence came from a man aged 25-45 years who had recovered from COVID-19. Sequences were obtained from PBMCs or T cells enriched from blood (not recorded which).

CDR3 nucleotides: TGTGCCAGTGCCGGACAGGTGTTTGGTGGAAACACCATATATTTT. Protein sequence: CASAGQVFGGNTIYF. The chain has TRBV19 and TRBJ1-3, with 7 bases fitting TRBD1. Germline V gene data show CDR1 as LNHDA and CDR2 as SQIVND (reference sequence). Trimming cost V 8 bases and J 3 bases; bases outside gene matches: 10. The CDR3 runs to 15 residues.